These 22 T cell receptor beta chains share one sample of origin, sequenced in a study of T-cell memory formation after mild COVID-19. TCRdb fed the 5' RACE reads into MiXCR, producing one record per CDR3 protein. The table lists about 560,000 distinct CDR3 sequences, approximately 19% of them singletons. Source material: PBMCs or a T cell subset sorted from them (not recorded which). The origin of the receptors is an adult woman who had mild COVID-19 (a few samples of this study predate the infection). Cell type and time point are not known.

This chain uses TRBV12-3 or TRBV12-4 with TRBJ2-1; TRBD2 aligns across 7 bases. After removal of 3 bases from V and 0 bases from J, the junction contained 11 bases not matched to a gene. CDR3 length: 18 amino acids. The CDR3 region is CASSFHMGGVSSYNEQFF. DNA for the CDR3: TGTGCCAGCAGTTTCCATATGGGAGGGGTAAGCTCCTACAATGAGCAGTTCTTC.

The rearrangement uses TRBV10-3 and TRBJ2-7; D might be TRBD2 (6 bases). Germline CDR1 and CDR2: ENHRY and SYGVKD. The CDR3 runs 13 residues. Trimming cost V 6 bases and J 4 bases, with 13 bases left between them. The CDR3 sequence is CAIRPAGTYEQYF. The CDR3 bases are TGTGCCATCAGACCCGCGGGAACGTACGAGCAGTACTTC.

Ten or more counts support this clonotype. The chain joins TRBV7-9 to TRBJ1-1; TRBD1 might be the D (6 bases). Germline loops: CDR1 SEHNR, CDR2 FQNEAQ (reference sequence). The CDR3 runs 15 residues. The V end was cut by 4 bases, the J end by 1 base, with 13 bases between. The CDR3 region is CASSSNRDTNTEAFF. The CDR3 region has the DNA TGTGCCAGCAGCTCGAACAGGGATACGAACACTGAAGCTTTCTTT.

This clonotype was seen only a few times. V and J are TRBV27 and TRBJ1-2, with D uncertain. Looked up from germline, CDR1 is MNHEY and CDR2 is SMNVEV (reference sequence). The CDR3 extends over 16 amino acids. Trimming removed 0 bases at V and 1 base at J, with 12 bases between. The CDR3 reads CASSLSTGWGNYGYTF. The CDR3 DNA reads TGTGCCAGCAGTTTATCAACGGGTTGGGGTAACTATGGCTACACCTTC.

The chain joins TRBV13 to TRBJ1-4, with D possibly being TRBD1 (5 bases). V lost 3 bases and J 3 bases, leaving 17 bases between the germline ends. This CDR3 spans 17 amino acids. CDR1 is PRHDT and CDR2 is FYEKMQ in the germline V gene (reference sequence). The CDR3 protein is CASSLGTGDASNEKLFF. The CDR3 region has the DNA TGTGCCAGCAGCTTGGGGACGGGAGACGCGTCTAATGAAAAACTGTTTTTT.

J is TRBJ1-1 and V is TRBV12-3 or TRBV12-4; the match to TRBD1 covers 7 bases. The CDR3 is made up of 15 amino acids. Unmatched junction bases numbered 8, after V lost 2 bases and J lost 5 bases. The CDR3 DNA reads TGTGCCAGCAGTTTACCCCGACAGGGCGGAACTGAAGCTTTCTTT. Its translation: CASSLPRQGGTEAFF.

This clonotype was recorded at least ten times. V gene TRBV14 combines with J gene TRBJ2-2; no firm D call. The V gene lost 1 base and the J gene lost 0 bases, with 3 bases spanning the gap. CDR3 length: 14 residues. CDR1 and CDR2 from the germline V gene are SGHDN and FVKESK. This chain's CDR3 is CASSQGPNTGELFF. The CDR3 DNA is TGTGCCAGCAGCCAAGGCCCGAACACCGGGGAGCTGTTTTTT.

This clonotype counts as medium-sized (0.01 to 0.1%). The rearrangement links TRBV4-3 to TRBJ2-7; D call uncertain. The CDR3 has 15 residues. Per germline, CDR1 LGHNA and CDR2 YSLEER. V gave up 1 base and J gave up 0 bases, with 10 bases separating them. The CDR3 protein is CASSQVADFSYEQYF. CDR3 nucleotides: TGCGCCAGCAGCCAAGTTGCGGATTTCTCCTACGAGCAGTACTTC.

This clonotype was observed a handful of times. CDR3 DNA: TGTGCCAGCAGCCAAGCCCAGGGAGTGGGAGCCAAAAACATTCAGTACTTC. Protein product: CASSQAQGVGAKNIQYF. This chain joins TRBV4-2 and TRBJ2-4, with D tentatively TRBD1 or TRBD2 (5 bases each). The V end was cut by 1 base, the J end by 0 bases, with 13 bases between. Per the germline V gene, CDR1 is LGHNA and CDR2 is YNFKEQ. The CDR3 length is 17 residues.

The chain has TRBV6-1 and TRBJ2-1; TRBD2 matches at 8 bases. CDR1 and CDR2 (germline): MNHNS, SASEGT. With 2 bases clipped from V and 7 bases from J, the junction kept 10 bases outside the gene matches. The CDR3 length is 16 residues. The CDR3: CASSEWRGDKKNEQFF. The DNA for the CDR3 is TGTGCCAGCAGTGAATGGCGGGGGGATAAAAAGAATGAGCAGTTCTTC.

This clonotype was recorded a few times. This rearrangement joins TRBV18 to TRBJ2-7; D remains unclear. This CDR3 is 14 amino acids long. Trimming took 8 bases from V and 0 from J, leaving 14 bases between them. Germline V gene sequence: CDR1 KGHSH, CDR2 LQKENI. The CDR3 loop reads CASQLGRSSYEQYF. The CDR3 DNA is TGTGCCAGCCAGCTTGGGCGGAGCTCCTACGAGCAGTACTTC.

This clonotype was counted only a few times. The V and J genes are TRBV9 and TRBJ2-7; possibly TRBD2 for D (6 bases). The germline V gene encodes CDR1 SGDLS and CDR2 YYNGEE. This CDR3 has 14 residues. Trimming removed 0 bases from V and 2 bases from J, with 9 bases in between. The CDR3 DNA reads as TGTGCCAGCAGCGTAGACAGCGGGCCCTACGAGCAGTACTTC. Translating it yields CASSVDSGPYEQYF.

The chain is built from TRBV7-3 and TRBJ1-2, with D possibly TRBD1 on 5 matching bases. The V gene's germline CDR1 is SGHTA and CDR2 FQGTGA. The V gene lost 5 bases and the J gene lost 11 bases, with 12 bases spanning the gap. CDR3 length: 11 residues. CDR3 region: CASSGGDSYTF. CDR3 nucleotide sequence: TGTGCCAGCAGCGGAGGGGACTCGTACACCTTC.

There are a few counts of this clonotype. The J gene is TRBJ2-1, the V gene TRBV5-1, with 11 bases aligning to TRBD1. V dropped 4 bases and J dropped 8; count of bases not matched to a gene: 8. Germline V lookup: CDR1 SGHRS, CDR2 YFSETQ. This CDR3 comprises 15 residues. The CDR3 nucleotides are TGCGCCAGCAGCATGGGACAGGGGGGTTATGATGAGCAGTTCTTC. Amino acid sequence: CASSMGQGGYDEQFF.

This clonotype has just one count. This chain links TRBV4-3 with TRBJ2-4; possibly TRBD2 for D (6 bases). Germline-derived CDR1 and CDR2 are LGHNA and YSLEER. Trimming removed 4 bases from V and 8 bases from J, with 15 bases in between. This CDR3 contains 14 residues. The CDR3 reads CASSRETPGDIQYF. Written as DNA, the CDR3 is TGCGCCAGCAGCCGCGAGACCCCGGGGGACATTCAGTACTTC.

The genes are TRBV5-1 and TRBJ2-7, with TRBD2 as a possible D gene (5 bases). Germline V gene sequence: CDR1 SGHRS, CDR2 YFSETQ. This CDR3 comprises 17 residues. The V gene lost 1 base and the J gene lost 3 bases, with 20 bases spanning the gap. In nucleotides, the CDR3 is TGCGCCAGCAGCTTGTTAAACTCCCGGGAAATGGGCTACGAGCAGTACTTC. Translating it yields CASSLLNSREMGYEQYF. Variable domain in full (rest from reference TRBV5-1 and TRBJ2-7): KAGVTQTPRYLIKTRGQQVTLSCSPISGHRSVSWYQQTPGQGLQFLFEYFSETQRNKGNFPGRFSGRQFSNSRSEMNVSTLELGDSALYLCASSLLNSREMGYEQYFGPGTRLTVT.

There are many counts of this clonotype. The V gene is TRBV25-1, the J gene TRBJ1-4; weak D call: TRBD1 (5 bases). The CDR3 runs to 12 residues. Germline CDR1 and CDR2: MGHDK and SYGVNS. V was shortened by 2 bases and J by 10 bases, with 8 bases between the two germline ends. The CDR3 spells CASSEVRGKLFF. As DNA, the CDR3 is TGTGCCAGCAGTGAAGTTAGGGGAAAACTGTTTTTT.

This clonotype was found a few times. This chain connects TRBV5-1 to TRBJ1-4, with 8 bases aligning to TRBD1. Germline V gene sequence: CDR1 SGHRS, CDR2 YFSETQ. J was trimmed by 4 bases and V by 4 bases; bases with no gene match: 12. The CDR3 covers 17 residues. The CDR3 bases are TGCGCCAGCAGCGCCCAGGGGGCGGGTTGGAATAATGAAAAACTGTTTTTT. Amino acids: CASSAQGAGWNNEKLFF.

This clonotype was seen at least ten times. The V gene is TRBV7-9, the J gene TRBJ2-7, with no clear D. Between the trimmed V and J ends, which lost 1 base and 1 base, there was a span of 20 bases. The CDR3 loop spans 18 amino acids. Germline V CDR1 and CDR2: SEHNR, FQNEAQ (reference sequence). The CDR3 spells CASSLGIIGGRESYEQYF. CDR3 in DNA: TGTGCCAGCAGCTTAGGAATCATAGGTGGCCGCGAGTCCTACGAGCAGTACTTC.

This clonotype was seen a handful of times. The J gene is TRBJ2-7, the V gene TRBV7-9; 7 bases align to TRBD2. Germline CDR1 and CDR2: SEHNR and FQNEAQ (reference sequence). The CDR3 spans 17 residues. Trimming took 4 bases from V and 2 from J; bases not matched to a gene: 14. CDR3 nucleotide sequence: TGTGCCAGCAGCTACCCGGCGGCGGGAGATAAGGCCTACGAGCAGTACTTC. This codes for CASSYPAAGDKAYEQYF.

The V and J genes are TRBV5-1 and TRBJ2-1, with D possibly being TRBD2 (6 bases). The V gene's germline CDR1 is SGHRS and CDR2 YFSETQ. The CDR3 length is 18 residues. Trimming stripped 0 bases from V and 0 bases from J, with 16 bases between. The CDR3 region has the DNA TGCGCCAGCAGCTTGGTTTCTGGGGACTGGAGCTCCTACAATGAGCAGTTCTTC. It yields the protein CASSLVSGDWSSYNEQFF.

This clonotype was observed a handful of times. The chain recombines TRBV23-1 with TRBJ2-7; D might be TRBD2 (6 bases). TRBV23-1 is labeled an ORF, and its function is uncertain. CDR3 length: 16 amino acids. V dropped 0 bases and J dropped 3 bases, with 15 bases sitting between them. CDR3 residues: CASSQSSGTEGYEQYF. CDR3 DNA: TGCGCCAGCAGTCAATCGTCCGGGACGGAGGGCTACGAGCAGTACTTC.